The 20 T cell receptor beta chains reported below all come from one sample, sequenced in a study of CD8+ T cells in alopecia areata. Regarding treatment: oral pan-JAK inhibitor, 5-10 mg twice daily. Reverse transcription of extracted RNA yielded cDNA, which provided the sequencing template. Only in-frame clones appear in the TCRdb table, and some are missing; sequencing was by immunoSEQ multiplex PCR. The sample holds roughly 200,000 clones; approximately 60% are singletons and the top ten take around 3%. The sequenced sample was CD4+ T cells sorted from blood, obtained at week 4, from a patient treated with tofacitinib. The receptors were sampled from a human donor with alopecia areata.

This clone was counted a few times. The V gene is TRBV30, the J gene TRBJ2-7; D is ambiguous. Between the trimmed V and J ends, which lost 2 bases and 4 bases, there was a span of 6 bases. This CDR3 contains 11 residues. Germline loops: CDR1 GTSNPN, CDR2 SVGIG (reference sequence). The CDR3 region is CAWSWAYEQYF. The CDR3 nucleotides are TGTGCCTGGAGTTGGGCTTACGAGCAGTACTTC.

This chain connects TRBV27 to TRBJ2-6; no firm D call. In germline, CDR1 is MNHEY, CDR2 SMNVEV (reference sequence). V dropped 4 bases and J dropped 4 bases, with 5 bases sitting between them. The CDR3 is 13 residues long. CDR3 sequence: CASSSGGANVLTF. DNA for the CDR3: TGTGCCAGCAGTTCCGGAGGGGCCAACGTCCTGACTTTC. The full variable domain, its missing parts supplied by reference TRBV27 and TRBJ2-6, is EAQVTQNPRYLITVTGKKLTVTCSQNMNHEYMSWYRQDPGLGLRQIYYSMNVEVTDKGDVPEGYKVSRKEKRNFPLILESPSPNQTSLYFCASSSGGANVLTFGAGSRLTVL.

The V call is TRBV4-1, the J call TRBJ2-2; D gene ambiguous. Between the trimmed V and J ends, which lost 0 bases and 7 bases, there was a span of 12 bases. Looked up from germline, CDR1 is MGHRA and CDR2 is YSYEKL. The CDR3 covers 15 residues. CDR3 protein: CASSQDSRADGELFF. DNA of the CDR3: TGCGCCAGCAGCCAAGATAGCCGAGCAGACGGGGAGCTGTTTTTT.

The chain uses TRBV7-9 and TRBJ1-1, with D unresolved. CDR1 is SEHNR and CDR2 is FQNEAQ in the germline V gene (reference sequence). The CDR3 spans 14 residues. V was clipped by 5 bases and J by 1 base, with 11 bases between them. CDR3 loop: CASSPGSWNTEAFF. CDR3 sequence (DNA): TGTGCCAGCAGCCCCGGTAGTTGGAACACTGAAGCTTTCTTT.

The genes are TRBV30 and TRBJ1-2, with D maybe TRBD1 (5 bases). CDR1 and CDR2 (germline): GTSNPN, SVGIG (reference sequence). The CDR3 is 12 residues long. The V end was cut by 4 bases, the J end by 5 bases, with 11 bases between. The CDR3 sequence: CAWTLEGYGYTF. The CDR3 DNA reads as TGTGCCTGGACATTGGAGGGGTATGGCTACACCTTC.

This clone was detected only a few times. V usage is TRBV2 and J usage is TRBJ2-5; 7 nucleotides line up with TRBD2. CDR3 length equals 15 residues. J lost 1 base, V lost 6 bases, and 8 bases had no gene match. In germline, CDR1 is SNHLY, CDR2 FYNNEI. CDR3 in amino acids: CASRRLAGSQETQYF. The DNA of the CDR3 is TGTGCCAGCAGGCGATTAGCGGGTTCCCAAGAGACCCAGTACTTC.

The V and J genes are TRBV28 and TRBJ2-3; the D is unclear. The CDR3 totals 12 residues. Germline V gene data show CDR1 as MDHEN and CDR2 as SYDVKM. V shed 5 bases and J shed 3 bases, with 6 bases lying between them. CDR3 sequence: CASSAWTDTQYF. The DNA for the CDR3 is TGTGCCAGCAGTGCCTGGACAGATACGCAGTATTTT. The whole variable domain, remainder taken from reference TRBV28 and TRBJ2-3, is DVKVTQSSRYLVKRTGEKVFLECVQDMDHENMFWYRQDPGLGLRLIYFSYDVKMKEKGDIPEGYSVSREKKERFSLILESASTNQTSMYLCASSAWTDTQYFGPGTRLTVL.

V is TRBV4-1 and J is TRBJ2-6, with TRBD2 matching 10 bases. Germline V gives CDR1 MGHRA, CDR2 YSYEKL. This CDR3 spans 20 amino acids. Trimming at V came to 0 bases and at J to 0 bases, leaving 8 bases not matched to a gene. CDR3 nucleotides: TGCGCCAGCAGCCAAGATGTTGCGCTAGCGGGGGACTCTGGGGCCAACGTCCTGACTTTC. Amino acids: CASSQDVALAGDSGANVLTF.

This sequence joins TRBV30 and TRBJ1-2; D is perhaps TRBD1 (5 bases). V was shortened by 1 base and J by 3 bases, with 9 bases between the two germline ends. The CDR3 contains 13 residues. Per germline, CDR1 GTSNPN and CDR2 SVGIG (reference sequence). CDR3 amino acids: CAWSDRGDYGYTF. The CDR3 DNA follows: TGTGCCTGGAGTGATAGGGGTGACTATGGCTACACCTTC.

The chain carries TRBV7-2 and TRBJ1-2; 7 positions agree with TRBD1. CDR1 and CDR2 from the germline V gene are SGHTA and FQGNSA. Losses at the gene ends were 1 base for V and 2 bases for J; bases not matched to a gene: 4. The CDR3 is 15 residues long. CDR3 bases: TGTGCCAGCAGCTTAGAGGCGACAGGGAACTATGGCTACACCTTC. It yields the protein CASSLEATGNYGYTF.

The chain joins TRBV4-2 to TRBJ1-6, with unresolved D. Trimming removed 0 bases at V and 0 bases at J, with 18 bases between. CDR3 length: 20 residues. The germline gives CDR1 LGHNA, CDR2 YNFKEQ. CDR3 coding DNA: TGTGCCAGCAGCCAAGATAGAGGGCGGGTGGTAAGCTCCTATAATTCACCCCTCCACTTT. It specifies CASSQDRGRVVSSYNSPLHF.

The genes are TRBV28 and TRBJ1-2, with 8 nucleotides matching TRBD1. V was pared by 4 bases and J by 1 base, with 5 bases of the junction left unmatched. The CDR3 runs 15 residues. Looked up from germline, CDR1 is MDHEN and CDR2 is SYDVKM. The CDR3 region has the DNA TGTGCCAGCAGTTCCCAGGGGGCGTTTAACTATGGCTACACCTTC. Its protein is CASSSQGAFNYGYTF.

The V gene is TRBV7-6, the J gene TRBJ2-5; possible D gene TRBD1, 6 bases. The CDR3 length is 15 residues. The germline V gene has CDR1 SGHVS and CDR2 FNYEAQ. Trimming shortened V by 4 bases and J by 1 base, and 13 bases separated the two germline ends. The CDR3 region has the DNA TGTGCCAGCAGCTCCTTGAAGGGGGTCCAAGAGACCCAGTACTTC. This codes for CASSSLKGVQETQYF.

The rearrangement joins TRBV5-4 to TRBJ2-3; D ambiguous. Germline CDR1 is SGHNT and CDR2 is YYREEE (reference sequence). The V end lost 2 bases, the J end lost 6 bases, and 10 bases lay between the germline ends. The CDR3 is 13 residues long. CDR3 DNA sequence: TGTGCCAGCAGCTTTACCCGTCTGGATACGCAGTATTTT. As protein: CASSFTRLDTQYF.

The DNA for the CDR3 is TGCAGCGCCGGACTACTAGCCGGGGGTGAGCAGTTCTTC. Protein product: CSAGLLAGGEQFF. V and J are TRBV29-1 and TRBJ2-1; the D gene is possibly TRBD2 (6 bases). The germline gives CDR1 SQVTM, CDR2 ANQGSEA. The CDR3 contains 13 residues. The germline V and J ends were trimmed by 7 bases and 9 bases, with 19 bases remaining between them.

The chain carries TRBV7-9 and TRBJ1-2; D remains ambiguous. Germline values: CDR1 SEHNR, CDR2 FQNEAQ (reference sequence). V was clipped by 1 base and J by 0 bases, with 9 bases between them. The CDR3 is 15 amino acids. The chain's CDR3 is CASSLDGLANYGYTF. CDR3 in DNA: TGTGCCAGCAGCTTAGATGGACTAGCTAACTATGGCTACACCTTC.

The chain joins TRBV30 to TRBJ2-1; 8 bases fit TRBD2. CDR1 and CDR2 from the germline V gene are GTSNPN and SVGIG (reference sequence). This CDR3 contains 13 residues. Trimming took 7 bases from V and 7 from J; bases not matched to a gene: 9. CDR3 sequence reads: CASNRGGMNEQFF. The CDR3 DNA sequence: TGTGCCTCGAACCGGGGGGGCATGAATGAGCAGTTCTTC.

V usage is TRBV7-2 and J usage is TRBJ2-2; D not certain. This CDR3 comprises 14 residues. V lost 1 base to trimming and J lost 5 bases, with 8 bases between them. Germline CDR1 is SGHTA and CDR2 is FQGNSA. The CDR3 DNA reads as TGTGCCAGCAGCTTAGGTCAGCCTACCGGGGAGCTGTTTTTT. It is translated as CASSLGQPTGELFF.

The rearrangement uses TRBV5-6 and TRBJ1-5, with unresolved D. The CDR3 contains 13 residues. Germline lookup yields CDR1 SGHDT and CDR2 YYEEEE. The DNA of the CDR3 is TGTGCTTCGGCCCGCTATAGCAATCAGCCCCAGCATTTT. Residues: CASARYSNQPQHF.

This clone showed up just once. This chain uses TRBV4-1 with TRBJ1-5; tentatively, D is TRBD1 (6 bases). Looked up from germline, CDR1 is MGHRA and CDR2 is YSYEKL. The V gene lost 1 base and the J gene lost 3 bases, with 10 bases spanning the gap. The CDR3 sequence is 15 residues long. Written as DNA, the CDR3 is TGCGCCAGCAGCCAAGTAGGACAGATCAATCAGCCCCAGCATTTT. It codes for CASSQVGQINQPQHF.